Given below is one T cell receptor (beta chain) in context. Its antigen is unidentified. Every participant with HIV received treatment in the United States. This sample is part of a study of long-term antiretroviral therapy in people with HIV. General study results and limits: Upon ART, diversity increased but remained lower than transplant donor controls. HIV repertoires showed narrower CDR3 length ranges than controls. The repertoire was dominated at all time points by clones expanded before ART.

The CDR3 runs to 10 residues. The ends were cut back, 8 bases at V and 8 bases at J, with 9 bases in the middle. CDR1 is MNHEY and CDR2 is SMNVEV in the germline V gene (reference sequence). Researchers report immunoSEQ v3.0 was run at survey level. Some clones are missing from TCRdb's copy, which holds only in-frame ones; the method was immunoSEQ multiplex PCR. The data contain some 16,000 clones, around 83% of them singletons. V gene TRBV27 combines with J gene TRBJ1-1, with D tentatively TRBD1 (6 bases). This TCR derives from a woman aged 40 to 49 with HIV. The material was unsorted PBMCs, obtained 0.5 years after starting antiretroviral therapy. The CDR3: CASGGTEAFF. CDR3 DNA: TGTGCCAGCGGGGGGACAGAAGCTTTCTTT.